This entry lists 26 T cell receptor beta chains sequenced from one sample in a study of T-cell reconstitution after alpha-beta-depleted transplantation in children. Unique molecular identifiers tagged the TCRbeta library. Each CDR3 protein is one row after TCRdb ran MiXCR on the PCR reads. The sample lists some 840,000 distinct CDR3 sequences, about 16% occurring once. Sequenced here: PBMCs, mostly from graft donor cells, sampled 360 days after TCRalphabeta/CD19-depleted stem cell transplant. All receptors derive from a male patient between 10 and 17 years old who had a stem cell transplant for acute lymphoblastic leukemia, so the T cells may come from the graft donor.

V gene TRBV5-1 combines with J gene TRBJ2-3; D could derive from TRBD1 or TRBD2 (5 bases each). The CDR3 length is 17 residues. Germline V gene data show CDR1 as SGHRS and CDR2 as YFSETQ. With 1 base removed from V and 2 bases from J, the gap between germline ends came to 17 bases. CDR3 in amino acids: CASSLTRGHPSTDTQYF. In DNA, the CDR3 is TGCGCCAGCAGCTTGACCCGGGGCCATCCATCCACAGATACGCAGTATTTT.

V and J are TRBV3-1 and TRBJ2-1; no clear D. The CDR3 is 16 amino acids. V was trimmed by 0 bases and J by 4 bases, leaving 13 bases between them. Germline CDR1 is LGHDT and CDR2 is YNNKEL (reference sequence). The CDR3 DNA reads TGTGCCAGCAGCCAAGATCCGGGCTGGGTATACAATGAGCAGTTCTTC. It is translated as CASSQDPGWVYNEQFF.

This clonotype occurred a few times. The CDR3, as DNA: TGTGCCAGCACAAAGCTACAGGGGGGTGAGCAGTTCTTC. It encodes CASTKLQGGEQFF. This rearrangement joins TRBV7-9 to TRBJ2-1, with 8 bases aligning to TRBD1. Germline V gene sequence: CDR1 SEHNR, CDR2 FQNEAQ (reference sequence). J gave up 9 bases and V 7 bases, and 8 bases lay outside the gene matches. CDR3 length: 13 amino acids. Together with reference TRBV7-9 and TRBJ2-1, the CDR3 gives the full variable domain: DTGVSQNPRHKITKRGQNVTFRCDPISEHNRLYWYRQTLGQGPEFLTYFQNEAQLEKSRLLSDRFSAERPKGSFSTLEIQRTEQGDSAMYLCASTKLQGGEQFFGPGTRLTVL.

The sample holds many counts of this clonotype. The rearrangement joins TRBV5-1 to TRBJ2-2; unclear D gene. The V gene's germline CDR1 is SGHRS and CDR2 YFSETQ. V lost 4 bases and J 2 bases, leaving 6 bases between the germline ends. The CDR3 runs to 13 residues. DNA for the CDR3: TGCGCCAGCAGCCCCTTCAACACCGGGGAGCTGTTTTTT. Protein: CASSPFNTGELFF.

The rearrangement joins TRBV7-2 to TRBJ2-1; D gene ambiguous. The length of the CDR3 is 13 residues. V lost 4 bases, J lost 12 bases, and 16 bases lay in between. Looked up from germline, CDR1 is SGHTA and CDR2 is FQGNSA. DNA of the CDR3: TGTGCCAGCAGCTCTGCGGCCCTAGTGGTGCAGTTCTTC. Residues: CASSSAALVVQFF.

The rearrangement joins TRBV4-1 to TRBJ2-5, with D hard to call. Germline V gene sequence: CDR1 MGHRA, CDR2 YSYEKL. The CDR3 length is 13 residues. The V end was cut by 3 bases, the J end by 2 bases, with 7 bases between. CDR3 region: CASSHPLQETQYF. The CDR3 DNA sequence: TGCGCCAGCAGCCACCCTCTTCAAGAGACCCAGTACTTC.

This chain joins TRBV9 and TRBJ2-1; the match to TRBD2 covers 10 bases. V shed 10 bases, J shed 4 bases, and the junction held 11 bases outside the gene matches. Germline lookup yields CDR1 SGDLS and CDR2 YYNGEE. The CDR3 has 15 amino acids. CDR3 sequence reads: CAGHPRTSGYNEQFF. CDR3 nucleotides: TGTGCCGGGCATCCTCGGACTAGCGGTTACAATGAGCAGTTCTTC.

This sequence joins TRBV27 and TRBJ2-5; possibly TRBD2 for D (6 bases). Germline CDR1 is MNHEY and CDR2 is SMNVEV (reference sequence). Trimming cost V 5 bases and J 1 base, with 20 bases left between them. The CDR3 is 17 amino acids. The CDR3 region has the DNA TGTGCCAGCAGTACATCTAGCGATGGAGCCTTCCAAGAGACCCAGTACTTC. Protein sequence: CASSTSSDGAFQETQYF.

The chain carries TRBV19 and TRBJ1-1; perhaps TRBD1 as D (5 bases). The V gene's germline CDR1 is LNHDA and CDR2 SQIVND (reference sequence). V was pared by 8 bases and J by 4 bases, with 11 bases between. The CDR3 has 12 residues. CDR3 protein: CASGTTSTEAFF. The CDR3 DNA reads TGTGCCAGTGGGACCACGAGCACTGAAGCTTTCTTT. Together with reference TRBV19 and TRBJ1-1, the CDR3 gives the full variable domain: DGGITQSPKYLFRKEGQNVTLSCEQNLNHDAMYWYRQDPGQGLRLIYYSQIVNDFQKGDIAEGYSVSREKKESFPLTVTSAQKNPTAFYLCASGTTSTEAFFGQGTRLTVV.

This clonotype came up many times. The chain has TRBV29-1 and TRBJ2-3; D remains unclear. V shed 7 bases and J shed 2 bases, with 19 bases lying between them. Germline CDR1 is SQVTM and CDR2 is ANQGSEA. The CDR3 consists of 15 residues. The CDR3 reads CSGLKSAHATDTQYF. The CDR3 nucleotides are TGCAGCGGCTTGAAGTCCGCGCACGCCACAGATACGCAGTATTTT.

This clonotype was detected a few times. V and J are TRBV6-1 and TRBJ2-2, with 8 positions matching TRBD2. Germline V lookup: CDR1 MNHNS, CDR2 SASEGT. The CDR3 covers 15 residues. Unmatched junction bases numbered 9, after V lost 7 bases and J lost 5 bases. This CDR3 reads CASTYGSSGTGELFF. As DNA, the CDR3 is TGTGCCAGCACCTACGGGTCTAGCGGGACCGGGGAGCTGTTTTTT.

Many counts were recorded for this clonotype. V gene TRBV9 combines with J gene TRBJ2-1; 8 nucleotides line up with TRBD2. With 0 bases clipped from V and 8 bases from J, the junction kept 16 bases outside the gene matches. The CDR3 totals 18 residues. From germline, CDR1 is SGDLS and CDR2 YYNGEE. The CDR3 loop is CASSVAKGTRAGVYEQFF. The CDR3 DNA sequence: TGTGCCAGCAGCGTAGCTAAGGGGACTAGAGCGGGCGTCTATGAGCAGTTCTTC.

At least ten counts were recorded for this clonotype. V gene TRBV5-1 combines with J gene TRBJ2-3; D unresolved. CDR1 is SGHRS, CDR2 YFSETQ, per germline. Trimming removed 2 bases at V and 1 base at J, with 11 bases between. The CDR3 contains 15 residues. CDR3 DNA sequence: TGCGCCAGCAGCTTCCGTGGGGAAGGCACAGATACGCAGTATTTT. This codes for CASSFRGEGTDTQYF.

This clonotype has more than one count but fewer than ten. This rearrangement joins TRBV7-6 to TRBJ2-1; 10 bases map to TRBD2. Germline CDR1 SGHVS, CDR2 FNYEAQ. Trimming took 0 bases from V and 1 from J; bases not matched to a gene: 3. CDR3 length: 17 amino acids. CDR3 DNA sequence: TGTGCCAGCAGCTTAGCGGGTAGCGGGAGGTCCTACAATGAGCAGTTCTTC. Amino acid sequence: CASSLAGSGRSYNEQFF.

This chain uses TRBV25-1 with TRBJ1-2; D remains unclear. The CDR3 totals 16 residues. V shed 0 bases and J shed 4 bases, with 15 bases lying between them. Germline CDR1 reads MGHDK; CDR2 reads SYGVNS. The CDR3 protein is CASSEYGKGEVYGYTF. The CDR3 nucleotides are TGTGCCAGCAGTGAATACGGGAAGGGTGAGGTCTATGGCTACACCTTC.

This clonotype was detected ten times or more. The CDR3 region has the DNA TGCGCCAGCGCCGGGAGGGCCGGTGACACCGGGGAGCTGTTTTTT. Residues: CASAGRAGDTGELFF. The V gene is TRBV10-2, the J gene TRBJ2-2, with TRBD2 matching over 8 bases. This CDR3 is built from 15 residues. Losses at the gene ends were 8 bases for V and 3 bases for J; bases not matched to a gene: 8. The V gene's germline CDR1 is WSHSY and CDR2 SAAADI.

This chain joins TRBV5-1 and TRBJ1-1, with D possibly TRBD1 on 5 matching bases. The length of the CDR3 is 16 residues. Per germline, CDR1 SGHRS and CDR2 YFSETQ. V was shortened by 4 bases and J by 2 bases, with 18 bases between the two germline ends. CDR3 region: CASSVQGPGHNTEAFF. The CDR3 DNA follows: TGCGCCAGCAGCGTGCAGGGACCAGGACACAACACTGAAGCTTTCTTT.

The chain couples TRBV27 to TRBJ2-1, with unresolved D. The CDR3 extends over 16 amino acids. Trimming pared 1 base from V and 5 bases from J, leaving 15 bases between. The germline gives CDR1 MNHEY, CDR2 SMNVEV (reference sequence). The CDR3 sequence is CASSLYGVRSDNEQFF. The CDR3 nucleotides read TGTGCCAGCAGTTTATATGGGGTAAGGTCAGACAATGAGCAGTTCTTC.

The chain is built from TRBV19 and TRBJ2-7; unclear D gene. The CDR3 is made up of 14 amino acids. The germline V and J ends were trimmed by 3 bases and 0 bases, with 9 bases remaining between them. From germline, CDR1 is LNHDA and CDR2 SQIVND (reference sequence). This CDR3 is CASSIVSSSYEQYF. The DNA of the CDR3 is TGTGCCAGTAGTATTGTGAGTAGCTCCTACGAGCAGTACTTC.

This clonotype was found a few times. The chain carries TRBV12-3 or TRBV12-4 and TRBJ2-5, with TRBD1 matching over 7 bases. The CDR3 consists of 14 residues. J was trimmed by 4 bases and V by 3 bases; bases with no gene match: 5. In nucleotides, the CDR3 is TGTGCCAGCAGTTTCCCCCCAGGGGGAGAGACCCAGTACTTC. It yields the protein CASSFPPGGETQYF.

This clonotype was detected a few times. The chain employs TRBV5-1 and TRBJ2-4; D may be TRBD1 or TRBD2 (5 bases each). The germline V and J ends were trimmed by 4 bases and 2 bases, with 13 bases remaining between them. Germline V CDR1 and CDR2: SGHRS, YFSETQ. This CDR3 has 15 residues. Written as DNA, the CDR3 is TGCGCCAGCAGCCCGAGGGGTGGCCCCAAAAACATTCAGTACTTC. Its protein product is CASSPRGGPKNIQYF.

In its sample, this clonotype was seen a few times. The gene calls are TRBV11-2 and TRBJ1-6; 7 bases are shared with TRBD1. With V trimmed by 1 base and J by 6 bases, 3 bases remained unmatched. The CDR3 sequence is 15 residues long. The germline gives CDR1 SGHAT, CDR2 FQNNGV. In DNA form, the CDR3 reads TGTGCCAGCAGCTTAGGGACAGGCCTTAATTCACCCCTCCACTTT. Residues: CASSLGTGLNSPLHF.

The rearrangement joins TRBV20-1 to TRBJ1-1, with D unclear. The CDR3 is made up of 14 amino acids. Germline lookup yields CDR1 DFQATT and CDR2 SNEGSKA (reference sequence). The V end lost 1 base, the J end lost 1 base, and 10 bases lay between the germline ends. As DNA, the CDR3 is TGCAGTGCTAGAGGCGGATGGGGGAACACTGAAGCTTTCTTT. Protein product: CSARGGWGNTEAFF.

The sample holds many counts of this clonotype. V usage is TRBV12-3 or TRBV12-4 and J usage is TRBJ1-2; tentatively, D is TRBD1 (5 bases). V dropped 5 bases and J dropped 1 base, with 5 bases sitting between them. CDR3 length: 12 amino acids. The CDR3 DNA reads as TGTGCCAGCAGTAGGGGTAACTATGGCTACACCTTC. Protein: CASSRGNYGYTF.

The chain links TRBV9 to TRBJ2-3; no definite D call. This CDR3 has 15 residues. V was trimmed by 0 bases and J by 0 bases, leaving 8 bases between them. Germline CDR1 SGDLS, CDR2 YYNGEE. The DNA of the CDR3 is TGTGCCAGCAGCGTAGAGTTGGTAAGCACAGATACGCAGTATTTT. Translated: CASSVELVSTDTQYF.

The gene calls are TRBV9 and TRBJ2-7; 11 positions match TRBD2. The CDR3 is 14 residues long. V shed 4 bases, J shed 7 bases, and the junction held 7 bases outside the gene matches. The germline CDR1 and CDR2 sequences are SGDLS and YYNGEE. The CDR3 coding sequence is TGTGCCAGCAGCATTAGCGGGAGGGTTATGGAGCAGTACTTC. This translates into CASSISGRVMEQYF.